Listed below are T cell receptor beta chains from one sample, sequenced in a study of blood T cells in healthy people across ages. Via MiXCR, TCRdb re-called the 5' RACE reads, giving one row per CDR3 protein. The data hold fewer than 2 million distinct CDR3 sequences, with around 42% observed a single time. The sample was blood. The receptors derive from a human donor in good health. Both conserved end residues are part of each CDR3. D genes are given only for firm matches. The listing skips clone size in some rows; elsewhere it reads once, few, many or a size class.

clone size	J gene	V gene	D gene	CDR3 DNA	CDR3 protein
few	TRBJ2-3	TRBV29-1	NA	TGCAGCGGAAGCCTCTCGGATACGCAGTATTTT	CSGSLSDTQYF
few	TRBJ1-2	TRBV24-1	NA	TGTGCCACCAGGCCTACAGGCCATGATGGCTACACCTTC	CATRPTGHDGYTF
NA	TRBJ2-6	TRBV6-5	NA	TGTGCCAGCAGTTACTCGTTGGCAGTTGTGGCTAACGTCCTGACTTTC	CASSYSLAVVANVLTF
NA	TRBJ2-7	TRBV29-1	NA	TGCAGCGTTGAGGGCAGGTCGGCCTACGAGCAGTACTTC	CSVEGRSAYEQYF
NA	TRBJ2-1	TRBV24-1	NA	TGTGCCACCAGTGACGACAGCAATGAGCAGTTCTTC	CATSDDSNEQFF
once	TRBJ2-2	TRBV6-2/TRBV6-3	NA	TGTGCCAGCAGTGGCACTACAGGCTTAAACACCGGGGAGCTGTTTTTT	CASSGTTGLNTGELFF
NA	TRBJ1-1	TRBV27	TRBD1	TGTGTCAGCAGTTTGGAGGGGGCTTACACTGAAGCTTTCTTT	CVSSLEGAYTEAFF
few	TRBJ2-4	TRBV6-5	NA	TGTGCCAGCAGTTACTCTACAGGAACCAAAAACATTCAGTACTTC	CASSYSTGTKNIQYF
NA	TRBJ2-1	TRBV18	NA	TGTGCCAGCTCACCACCGGGGACACCAGAGCAGTTCTTC	CASSPPGTPEQFF
NA	TRBJ1-6	TRBV28	NA	TGTGCCAGCAGTTTAATTATGCGGGGTTCACCCCTCCACTTT	CASSLIMRGSPLHF
NA	TRBJ2-1	TRBV9	NA	TGTGCCAGCAGCGGGGACGGCGACGGTGATATTGGAGGGAGTGCCTACAATGAGCAGTTCTTC	CASSGDGDGDIGGSAYNEQFF
NA	TRBJ1-4	TRBV4-3	NA	TGCGCCAGCAGGTTCGGGGGTGAGGAAAAACTGTTTTTT	CASRFGGEEKLFF
few	TRBJ1-5	TRBV7-6	NA	TGTGCCAGCAGCTTAATAGTTGGGTCGCGGCAGTCCAATCAGCCCCAGCATTTT	CASSLIVGSRQSNQPQHF
NA	TRBJ1-4	TRBV5-1	TRBD1	TGCGCCAGCAGCCCGGAGGGCAGGGGGCATGAAAAACTGTTTTTT	CASSPEGRGHEKLFF
few	TRBJ2-7	TRBV29-1	NA	TGCAGCGTTGGACAGGAAGACCGCTCCTACGAGCAGTACTTC	CSVGQEDRSYEQYF
NA	TRBJ2-5	TRBV7-2	TRBD1	TGTGCCAGCAGCTTCACCTGGACAGGCCAAGAGACCCAGTACTTC	CASSFTWTGQETQYF
few	TRBJ2-1	TRBV2	TRBD1	TGTGCCCGCGGGGGACAGGGAATGGATGAGCAGTTCTTC	CARGGQGMDEQFF
NA	TRBJ2-1	TRBV5-6	NA	TGTGCCAGCAGCTACTACCGGGCCCCAGCGAACAATGAGCAGTTCTTC	CASSYYRAPANNEQFF
many	TRBJ1-2	TRBV28	TRBD1	TGTGCCAGCAGTTACGACAGGGGATATGGCTACACCTTC	CASSYDRGYGYTF
NA	TRBJ2-3	TRBV27	NA	TGTGCCAGCAGTCTTTCATTTACTACTAGCACAGATACGCAGTATTTT	CASSLSFTTSTDTQYF
NA	TRBJ1-4	TRBV6-4	NA	TGTGCCAGCAGTGTACTTCCGGGGGCCCGGGGGGCCGAACATGAAAAACTGTTTTTT	CASSVLPGARGAEHEKLFF
few	TRBJ2-6	TRBV4-3	TRBD1	TGCGCCAGCAGCCAAGATGTTATGTTAGGACAGGGGCCCTCTGGGGCCAACGTCCTGACTTTC	CASSQDVMLGQGPSGANVLTF
few	TRBJ1-4	TRBV7-3	NA	TGTGCCAGCGGGAATATTGAAAAACTGTTTTTT	CASGNIEKLFF
many	TRBJ1-2	TRBV28	NA	TGTGCCAGCAGTTTAGACAGATACTATGGCTACACCTTC	CASSLDRYYGYTF
few	TRBJ2-7	TRBV11-2	NA	TGTGCCAGCAGCTCCCTCTTGAGGGACTCCTACGAGCAGTACTTC	CASSSLLRDSYEQYF
NA	TRBJ2-2	TRBV7-2	NA	TGTGCCAGCAGCCCGCGGACTACCTCTTTGGGGTACACCGGGGAGCTGTTTTTT	CASSPRTTSLGYTGELFF
NA	TRBJ2-7	TRBV3-1	TRBD1	TGTGCCAGCAGCTGTGACAGGGAATCTTGCTACGAGCAGTACTTC	CASSCDRESCYEQYF
NA	TRBJ2-7	TRBV4-3	TRBD1	TGCGCCAGCAGCCAAGGAGGCGGCCCCGGGACAGGGGTTTACGAGCAGTACTTC	CASSQGGGPGTGVYEQYF
NA	TRBJ1-1	TRBV12-3/TRBV12-4	NA	TGTGCCAGCAGTTTTGGGGACCTTGAAGCTTTCTTT	CASSFGDLEAFF
few	TRBJ1-4	TRBV7-3	NA	TGTGCCAGCAGCGTGGGGCGGAATGAAAAACTGTTTTTT	CASSVGRNEKLFF
few	TRBJ2-1	TRBV7-2	NA	TGTGCCAGCAGCTTCTTTACGGGAACCCGCAATGAGCAGTTCTTC	CASSFFTGTRNEQFF
NA	TRBJ2-1	TRBV11-1	NA	TGTGCCAGCAGCGACTACAGGAGGCTCGACAATGAGCAGTTCTTC	CASSDYRRLDNEQFF
NA	TRBJ2-3	TRBV24-1	NA	TGTGCCACCAGTGATCCAAGGACTGGAACTAGCACAGATACGCAGTATTTT	CATSDPRTGTSTDTQYF
NA	TRBJ1-2	TRBV12-3/TRBV12-4	TRBD1	TGTGCCGGCAGAACCGGGACAGGGGGCTTAAACTATGGCTACACCTTC	CAGRTGTGGLNYGYTF
NA	TRBJ1-4	TRBV12-3/TRBV12-4	NA	TGTGCCAGCAGTTTCTTGGGGGTGAAGGAAAAACTGTTTTTT	CASSFLGVKEKLFF
NA	TRBJ2-7	TRBV7-2	TRBD1	TGTGCCAGCAGCTTCAGGACAGGTTGCGAGCAGTACTTC	CASSFRTGCEQYF
NA	TRBJ2-5	TRBV15	NA	TGTGCCACGTTAGCCGGGAACAAAGAGACCCAGTACTTC	CATLAGNKETQYF
NA	TRBJ1-4	TRBV20-1	NA	TGCAGTGCTAGAGGAGCCGCTTTAGGGTCGACTAATGAAAAACTGTTTTTT	CSARGAALGSTNEKLFF
NA	TRBJ2-7	TRBV7-8	TRBD2	TGTGCCAGCGAACCCGGGACTAGCGGGGGACGGGACGAGCAGTACTTC	CASEPGTSGGRDEQYF
NA	TRBJ1-1	TRBV19	NA	TGTGCCAGTAGTAGGGGGGATTTCGACACTGAAGCTTTCTTT	CASSRGDFDTEAFF
few	TRBJ2-7	TRBV6-6	TRBD2	TGTGCCACGAAGACTAGCGGGGCGTCCTACGAGCAGTACTTC	CATKTSGASYEQYF
NA	TRBJ2-7	TRBV12-3/TRBV12-4	TRBD2	TGTGCTAGCAGGCCGACTAGCGGCTACGAGCAGTACTTC	CASRPTSGYEQYF
NA	TRBJ1-2	TRBV2	NA	TGTGCCATCCCTCGCGGCCTCTCAGGGATCGGCTACACCTTC	CAIPRGLSGIGYTF
NA	TRBJ1-1	TRBV4-3	NA	TGCGCCAGCAGCCAGCGACTTGAGATGAACACTGAAGCTTTCTTT	CASSQRLEMNTEAFF
NA	TRBJ2-7	TRBV5-1	NA	TGCGCCAGCAGGGGGGCAGAATACTACGAGCAGTACTTC	CASRGAEYYEQYF
few	TRBJ2-1	TRBV5-4	NA	TGTGCCAGCAGCTTGGGGGACCGAAACAATGAGCAGTTCTTC	CASSLGDRNNEQFF
NA	TRBJ1-2	TRBV20-1	TRBD1	TGCAGTGCTCGGGACAGGGTGGGGCCTTTCGGAGGCTACACCTTC	CSARDRVGPFGGYTF
NA	TRBJ1-6	TRBV28	NA	TGTGCCAGCAGTTTGGGAGGGGCAGCGGACCATTCACCCCTCCACTTT	CASSLGGAADHSPLHF
few	TRBJ1-6	TRBV20-1	NA	TGCAGTGCTATGGGTGGAGATACCTATAATTCACCCCTCCACTTT	CSAMGGDTYNSPLHF
NA	TRBJ1-2	TRBV20-1	TRBD1	TGCAGTGCTAGATACTCAGGGGGCTTAGACTATGGCTACACCTTC	CSARYSGGLDYGYTF
NA	TRBJ1-2	TRBV5-6	NA	TGTGCCAGCAGCTTGGTCAGCACCTATGGCTACACCTTC	CASSLVSTYGYTF
NA	TRBJ2-7	TRBV28	TRBD2	TGTGCCAGCAGTTTGCTAGCGGGGGGATTCTACGAGCAGTACTTC	CASSLLAGGFYEQYF
few	TRBJ2-1	TRBV7-6	TRBD1	TGTGCCAGCAGCAAGACAGGGACCAACAATGAGCAGTTCTTC	CASSKTGTNNEQFF
many	TRBJ2-7	TRBV7-2	TRBD2	TGTGCCAGCAGCCCCGGGACTAGCGGCGAGCAGTACTTC	CASSPGTSGEQYF